The rows below give T cell receptor beta chains drawn from one sample of a study of T cell responses to AZD1222 COVID-19 vaccine. Here immunoSEQ multiplex PCR was the method, and the copy in TCRdb shows in-frame clones only, minus some. The sample lists approximately 140,000 clones, around 91% occurring once. The sequencing used peripheral blood, collected on day 0 of AZD1222 vaccination. Receptors originate from an adult in good health. The CDR3 runs from the conserved cysteine through the conserved F or W. The D gene is left open where the match is weak. A clone size is listed for some rows: how often the clone was seen (once, few, many), or a class if it is expanded.

.,TRBJ2-3,TRBV6-2/TRBV6-3,TRBD2,TGTGCCAGCAGTTACGCGGGGGGCCAGACAGATACGCAGTATTTT,CASSYAGGQTDTQYF
.,TRBJ2-3,TRBV5-4,TRBD2,TGTGCCAGCCGGGACTATTCCCGCGGGGGGAGCACAGATACGCAGTATTTT,CASRDYSRGGSTDTQYF
few,TRBJ1-4,TRBV19,.,TGTGCCAGTAGTCTCAAGAGCGGGGGGTATAATGAAAAACTGTTTTTT,CASSLKSGGYNEKLFF
.,TRBJ1-5,TRBV2,.,TGTGCCAGCACCAACGGGCCTTCGGGACAGCCCCAGCATTTT,CASTNGPSGQPQHF
.,TRBJ1-5,TRBV4-1,.,TGCGCCAGCAGCCAAGTGAATGAGGATCAGCCCCAGCATTTT,CASSQVNEDQPQHF
.,TRBJ2-2,TRBV11-3,.,TGTGCCAGCAGCCCTCGCGGCAGCTGGACCGGGGAGCTGTTTTTT,CASSPRGSWTGELFF
.,TRBJ1-5,TRBV18,.,TGTGCCAGCTCACATGGGCAGACTCCCCAGCCCCAGCATTTT,CASSHGQTPQPQHF
.,TRBJ2-3,TRBV7-2,TRBD2,TGTGCCAGCAGTTCGGGACTAGCGGCGGATACGCAGTATTTT,CASSSGLAADTQYF
.,TRBJ1-5,TRBV19,.,TGTGCCAGTAGTCTCGCAGGGGCCGATCAGCCCCAGCATTTT,CASSLAGADQPQHF
.,TRBJ1-3,TRBV19,.,TGTGCCAGTAGTACCCCAGGGAGTGGAAACACCATATATTTT,CASSTPGSGNTIYF
.,TRBJ2-7,TRBV7-6,TRBD1,TGTGCCAGCAGCTTAGGACAGGGGTTGAGGGAGCAGTACTTC,CASSLGQGLREQYF
.,TRBJ2-3,TRBV2,.,TGTGCCAGCAGTATGGGGGGCAACGCAGATACGCAGTATTTT,CASSMGGNADTQYF
.,TRBJ1-3,TRBV20-1,.,TGCAGTGCTACTGACGAGCACTCTGGAAACACCATATATTTT,CSATDEHSGNTIYF
.,TRBJ2-7,TRBV7-2,TRBD2,TGTGCCACGAGGCCGGGGGGAGCGATCTACGAGCAGTACTTC,CATRPGGAIYEQYF
.,TRBJ2-7,TRBV23-1,.,TGCGCCAGCATCGTAACCGGGATTGGGGGCTACGAGCAGTACTTC,CASIVTGIGGYEQYF